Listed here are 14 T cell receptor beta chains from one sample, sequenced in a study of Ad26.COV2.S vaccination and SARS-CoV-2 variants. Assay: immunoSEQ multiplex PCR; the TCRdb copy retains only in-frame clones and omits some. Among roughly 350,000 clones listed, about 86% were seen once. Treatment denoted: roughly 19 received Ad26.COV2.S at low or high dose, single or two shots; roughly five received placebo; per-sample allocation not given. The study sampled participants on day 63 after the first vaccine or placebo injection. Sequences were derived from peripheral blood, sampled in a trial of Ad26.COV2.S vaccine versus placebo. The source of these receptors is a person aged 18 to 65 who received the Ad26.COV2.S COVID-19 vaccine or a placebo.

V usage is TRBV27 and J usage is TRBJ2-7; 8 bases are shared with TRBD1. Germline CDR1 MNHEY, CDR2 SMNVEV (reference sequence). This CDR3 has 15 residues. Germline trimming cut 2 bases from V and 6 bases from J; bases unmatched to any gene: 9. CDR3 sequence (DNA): TGTGCCAGCAGTTTAGGCGGCAGGGGGCAGTTCGAGCAGTACTTC. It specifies CASSLGGRGQFEQYF.

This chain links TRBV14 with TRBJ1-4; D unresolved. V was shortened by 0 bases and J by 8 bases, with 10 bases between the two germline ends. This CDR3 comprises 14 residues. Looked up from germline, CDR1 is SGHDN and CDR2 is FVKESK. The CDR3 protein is CASSQEYGGEKLFF. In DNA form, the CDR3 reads TGTGCCAGCAGCCAAGAATATGGAGGGGAAAAACTGTTTTTT.

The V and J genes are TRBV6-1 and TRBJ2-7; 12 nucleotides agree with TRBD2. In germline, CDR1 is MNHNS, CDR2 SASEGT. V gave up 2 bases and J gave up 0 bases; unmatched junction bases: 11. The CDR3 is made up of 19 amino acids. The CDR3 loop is CASSERTSGEVRSSYEQYF. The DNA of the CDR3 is TGTGCCAGCAGTGAAAGGACTAGCGGGGAAGTTAGGAGCTCCTACGAGCAGTACTTC.

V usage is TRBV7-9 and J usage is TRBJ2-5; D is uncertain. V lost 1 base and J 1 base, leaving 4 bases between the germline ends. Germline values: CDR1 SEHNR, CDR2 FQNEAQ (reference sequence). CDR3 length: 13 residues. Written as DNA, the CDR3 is TGTGCCAGCAGCTTAGGCGTCCAAGAGACCCAGTACTTC. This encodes CASSLGVQETQYF.

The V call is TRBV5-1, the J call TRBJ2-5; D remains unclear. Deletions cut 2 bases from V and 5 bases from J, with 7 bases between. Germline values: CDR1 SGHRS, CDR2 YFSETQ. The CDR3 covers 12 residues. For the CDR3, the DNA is TGCGCCAGCAGCTTAACAATGGAGACCCAGTACTTC. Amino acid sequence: CASSLTMETQYF.

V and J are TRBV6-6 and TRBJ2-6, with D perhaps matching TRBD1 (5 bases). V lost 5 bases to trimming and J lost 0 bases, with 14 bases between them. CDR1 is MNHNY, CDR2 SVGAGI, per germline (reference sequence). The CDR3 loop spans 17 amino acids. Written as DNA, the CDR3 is TGTGCCAGCAGTCCCGGTAGGGGCAGCTCTGGGGCCAACGTCCTGACTTTC. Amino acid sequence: CASSPGRGSSGANVLTF.

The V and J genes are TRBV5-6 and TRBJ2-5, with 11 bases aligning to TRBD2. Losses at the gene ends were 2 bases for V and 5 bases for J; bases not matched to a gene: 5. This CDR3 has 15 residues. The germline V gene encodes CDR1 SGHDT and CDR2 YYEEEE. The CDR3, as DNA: TGTGCCAGCAGCTTTCGACTAGCGGGGTGGGAGACCCAGTACTTC. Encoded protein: CASSFRLAGWETQYF.

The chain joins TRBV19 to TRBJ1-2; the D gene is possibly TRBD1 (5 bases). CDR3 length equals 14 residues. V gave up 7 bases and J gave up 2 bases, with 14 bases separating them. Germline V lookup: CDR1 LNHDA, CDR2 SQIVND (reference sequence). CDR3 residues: CASKGVSGNYGYTF. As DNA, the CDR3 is TGTGCCAGTAAAGGTGTTTCAGGGAACTATGGCTACACCTTC.

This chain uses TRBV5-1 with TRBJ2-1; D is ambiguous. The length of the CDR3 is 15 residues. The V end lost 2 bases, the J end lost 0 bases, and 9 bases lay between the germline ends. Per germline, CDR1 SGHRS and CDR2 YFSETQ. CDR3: CASSLDSLSYNEQFF. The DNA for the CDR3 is TGCGCCAGCAGCTTAGACTCCCTCTCCTACAATGAGCAGTTCTTC.

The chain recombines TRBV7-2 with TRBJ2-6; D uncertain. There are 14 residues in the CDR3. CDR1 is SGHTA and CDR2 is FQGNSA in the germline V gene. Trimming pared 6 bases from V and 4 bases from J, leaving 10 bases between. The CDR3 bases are TGTGCCAGCAGGGAGTCGAGCGGGGCCAACGTCCTGACTTTC. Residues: CASRESSGANVLTF.

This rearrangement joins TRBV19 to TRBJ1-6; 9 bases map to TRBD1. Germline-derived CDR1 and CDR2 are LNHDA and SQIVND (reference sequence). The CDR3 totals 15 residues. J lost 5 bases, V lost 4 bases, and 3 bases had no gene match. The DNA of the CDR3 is TGTGCCAGTAGTACCACAGGGGGCCATAATTCACCCCTCCACTTT. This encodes CASSTTGGHNSPLHF. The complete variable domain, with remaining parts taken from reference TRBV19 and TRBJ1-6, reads DGGITQSPKYLFRKEGQNVTLSCEQNLNHDAMYWYRQDPGQGLRLIYYSQIVNDFQKGDIAEGYSVSREKKESFPLTVTSAQKNPTAFYLCASSTTGGHNSPLHFGNGTRLTVT.

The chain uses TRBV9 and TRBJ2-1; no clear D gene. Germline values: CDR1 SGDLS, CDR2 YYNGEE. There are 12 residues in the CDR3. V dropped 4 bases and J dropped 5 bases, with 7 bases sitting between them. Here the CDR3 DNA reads TGTGCCAGCAGCATGGATCACAATGAGCAGTTCTTC. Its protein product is CASSMDHNEQFF. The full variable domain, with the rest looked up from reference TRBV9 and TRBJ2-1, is DSGVTQTPKHLITATGQRVTLRCSPRSGDLSVYWYQQSLDQGLQFLIQYYNGEERAKGNILERFSAQQFPDLHSELNLSSLELGDSALYFCASSMDHNEQFFGPGTRLTVL.

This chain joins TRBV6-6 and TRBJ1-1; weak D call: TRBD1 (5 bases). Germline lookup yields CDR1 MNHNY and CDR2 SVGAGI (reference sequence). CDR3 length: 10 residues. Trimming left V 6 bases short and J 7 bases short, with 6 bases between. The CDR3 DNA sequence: TGTGCCAGCAGGACAGTTGAAGCTTTCTTT. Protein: CASRTVEAFF.

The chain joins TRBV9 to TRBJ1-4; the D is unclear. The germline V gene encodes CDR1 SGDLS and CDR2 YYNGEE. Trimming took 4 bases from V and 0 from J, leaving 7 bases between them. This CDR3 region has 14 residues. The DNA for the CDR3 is TGTGCCAGCAGCCTAGGGTCAACTAATGAAAAACTGTTTTTT. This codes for CASSLGSTNEKLFF. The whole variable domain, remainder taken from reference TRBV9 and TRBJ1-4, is DSGVTQTPKHLITATGQRVTLRCSPRSGDLSVYWYQQSLDQGLQFLIQYYNGEERAKGNILERFSAQQFPDLHSELNLSSLELGDSALYFCASSLGSTNEKLFFGSGTQLSVL.